The subject of this entry is one T cell receptor beta chain. The germline V gene has CDR1 ENHRY and CDR2 SYGVKD. The CDR3 is made up of 14 amino acids. V trimming: 6 bases; J trimming: 8 bases; junction bases outside the gene matches: 6. The entry originates in a study of cytomegalovirus exposure and HLA in healthy donors. PCR involved 60 Vbeta and 13 Jbeta primers. The repertoire was sequenced with immunoSEQ multiplex PCR; TCRdb's copy has only in-frame clones and lacks some. The sample has some 56,000 clones; 80% are singletons. The receptor was derived from a woman between 35 and 50 years old in good health and CMV-seronegative. Material for sequencing was PBMCs. This chain connects TRBV10-3 to TRBJ2-1; TRBD2 matches at 11 bases. The CDR3 DNA reads TGTGCCATCAGCGTAGCGGGAGGGCCTTATGAGCAGTTCTTC. It codes for CAISVAGGPYEQFF.